This T cell receptor beta chain emerged from a study of monozygotic twins with inflammatory bowel disease. Whole-blood RNA isolation (total RNA) proceeded without T cell sorting. Study findings and constraints: IBD patients shared fewer clonotypes with other individuals than healthy twins, especially patients with disease activity signs.

Each UMI, carrying a 6-nucleotide sample barcode, came from template switching. Each CDR3 protein gets one entry in TCRdb, which reprocessed the 5' RACE reads and gives no DNA. In total, the table holds about 300,000 distinct CDR3 sequences. Remarks on this clonotype: Its antigen remains unidentified.

This CDR3 contains 14 residues. Germline V gives CDR1 MNHNS, CDR2 SASEGT. The sample comprised blood. The V gene is TRBV6-1, the J gene TRBJ2-2; there is no DNA to check the TCRdb D call of TRBD1. This TCR was sampled from a human donor with ulcerative colitis or Crohn's disease, or a healthy co-twin of an affected twin (not recorded which). The CDR3 loop is CATAIQGRTGELFF.